The rows below give T cell receptor beta chains drawn from one sample of a study of cytomegalovirus exposure and HLA in healthy donors. Only in-frame clones appear in the TCRdb table, and some are missing; sequencing was by immunoSEQ multiplex PCR. The table shows under 150,000 clones, with less than 65% occurring only once. Material: PBMCs. These receptors all stem from a man aged 40-49 years in good health and CMV-seropositive. The CDR3 runs from the conserved cysteine through the conserved F or W. D genes are given only for firm matches. Clone size is not always given. Where it is, it says once, few, many or a class for expanded clones.

J	V	D	size	DNA	CDR3
TRBJ2-7	TRBV11-1	TRBD1	NA	TGTGCCAGCAGCTTAACTATACAGGGGGCCCACGAGCAGTACTTC	CASSLTIQGAHEQYF
TRBJ2-7	TRBV6-5	NA	NA	TGTGCCAGCAGTTACTCGACGGGGTACTCTTACGAGCAGTACTTC	CASSYSTGYSYEQYF
TRBJ2-3	TRBV7-7	TRBD2	NA	TGTGCTAGCAGTCCACTAACTAGCGGGAGTACCGATACGCAGTATTTT	CASSPLTSGSTDTQYF
TRBJ1-3	TRBV13	NA	few	TGTGCCAGCAGCTTTCGCCAGGTCGCCATATATTTT	CASSFRQVAIYF
TRBJ1-3	TRBV5-1	TRBD1	NA	TGCGCCAGCAGCCTCCGGGACAGGGAGTCTGGAAACACCATATATTTT	CASSLRDRESGNTIYF
TRBJ2-7	TRBV18	NA	NA	TGTGCCAGCTCACCACCGCAGGCAGGACCCTCGGGGGAGCAGTACTTC	CASSPPQAGPSGEQYF
TRBJ1-2	TRBV7-9	TRBD1	NA	TGTGCCAGCAGCTTAGTGGGACAGGGACCAAACTATGGCTACACCTTC	CASSLVGQGPNYGYTF
TRBJ1-2	TRBV9	TRBD1	few	TGTGCCAGCAGCTCGGGACAGGATCTTTATGGCTACACCTTC	CASSSGQDLYGYTF
TRBJ1-5	TRBV30	NA	NA	TGTGCCTGGAGTTGGGGCGGATATAGCAATCAGCCCCAGCATTTT	CAWSWGGYSNQPQHF
TRBJ2-5	TRBV28	TRBD1	NA	TGTGCCAGCAGTGGCGGACAGGGGAGGATCGAGACCCAGTACTTC	CASSGGQGRIETQYF
TRBJ2-1	TRBV27	TRBD2	NA	TGTGCCAGCAGTACAGCCCTAGCGGGGGGGTTGAATGAGCAGTTCTTC	CASSTALAGGLNEQFF
TRBJ2-2	TRBV6-5	NA	NA	TGTGCCAGCAGTTACTCGGGCCAGGGAGGCACCGGGGAGCTGTTTTTT	CASSYSGQGGTGELFF
TRBJ2-1	TRBV28	TRBD2	NA	TGTGCCAGCAGTGGTGGGACTAGCGCCCGAGATGAGCAGTTCTTC	CASSGGTSARDEQFF
TRBJ1-1	TRBV6-5	TRBD1	many	TGTGCCAGCAGTTACCAGGGACAGGCAAACACTGAAGCTTTCTTT	CASSYQGQANTEAFF
TRBJ1-1	TRBV28	NA	NA	TGTGCCAGCAGGGATGGACAGTCGAACACTGAAGCTTTCTTT	CASRDGQSNTEAFF
TRBJ2-5	TRBV5-6	NA	few	TGTGCCAGCAGCCGTGGGACACCCCAAGAGACCCAGTACTTC	CASSRGTPQETQYF
TRBJ2-7	TRBV4-1	TRBD1	NA	TGCGCCAGCAGCCAAAGGACAGGAAGGAGCTCCTACGAGCAGTACTTC	CASSQRTGRSSYEQYF
TRBJ2-1	TRBV7-9	TRBD2	NA	TGTGCCAGCAGCCCCCGCGGGACTAGAAACAATGAGCAGTTCTTC	CASSPRGTRNNEQFF
TRBJ2-3	TRBV9	TRBD1	few	TGTGCCAGCAGCGGCAGGGGGCGCGTAAGCACAGATACGCAGTATTTT	CASSGRGRVSTDTQYF
TRBJ2-7	TRBV7-2	TRBD1	few	TGTGCCAGCAGCTACCGGGACAGGTTCGACGAGCAGTACTTC	CASSYRDRFDEQYF
TRBJ2-1	TRBV9	NA	NA	TGTGCCAGCAGCGCGGGATGGTCGGGGGAGCAGTTCTTC	CASSAGWSGEQFF
TRBJ2-2	TRBV10-3	TRBD2	NA	TGTGCCATCAGTGAAGGGACTAGCTCTTCCGGGGAGCTGTTTTTT	CAISEGTSSSGELFF
TRBJ2-7	TRBV5-1	NA	few	TGCGCCAGCACCGCTCACGAGGGTCTTTACGAGCAGTACTTC	CASTAHEGLYEQYF
TRBJ2-7	TRBV5-1	NA	NA	TGCGCCAGCAGCTTGGAGAGGCAACCCACTCCTTACGAGCAGTACTTC	CASSLERQPTPYEQYF
TRBJ2-7	TRBV5-1	NA	NA	TGCGCCAGCAGCCCTCAAGGGGATCTTGAGTACTACGAGCAGTACTTC	CASSPQGDLEYYEQYF
TRBJ1-1	TRBV18	NA	NA	TGTGCCAGCTCACCAGTAATGAACACTGAAGCTTTCTTT	CASSPVMNTEAFF
TRBJ2-1	TRBV18	TRBD2	NA	TGTGCCAGCTCACCGTACAGCGGGGGAGATTCCTACAATGAGCAGTTCTTC	CASSPYSGGDSYNEQFF